This T cell receptor (beta chain) was sequenced in a study of beta chain features in type 1 diabetes. Study results and caveats: cDNA sequencing could over-represent cells with high TCR expression.

Isolated RNA was reverse transcribed in full, so expressed TCRB transcripts were sequenced. The study sequenced naive, central memory and regulatory T cell samples to an average of about 3.8 million reads. TCRdb's copy holds only in-frame clones and misses some; the assay was immunoSEQ multiplex PCR. Counted here are 250,000 to 350,000 clones, 14% occurring once; the ten biggest clones make up 6.7%. This clone was detected only a few times. As yet, its antigen is unknown. An end of the junction does not agree with germline; a read error may underlie this. Germline-derived CDR1 and CDR2 are SGHNT and YYREEE (reference sequence). The CDR3 is 13 amino acids. It was via CD45RO/CCR7/CD25/CD127/CD95/CD27 that CD4+ naive, central memory, regulatory and stem cell-like memory cells were sorted. Over 95% purity was reached by all sorted populations.

The receptor comes from a man aged 25-45 years in good health. This rearrangement joins TRBV5-4 to TRBJ2-7; no reliable D call. Sequenced material: central memory CD4+ T cells from blood. In DNA form, the CDR3 reads TGCGCCAGCAGCCAAGATAGCAGCTACGAGCAGTACTTC. Protein product: CASSQDSSYEQYF.